The 20 T cell receptor beta chains in this list originate from one sample, sequenced in a study of Tregs in tolerant kidney transplant recipients. Here immunoSEQ multiplex PCR was the method, and the copy in TCRdb shows in-frame clones only, minus some. The repertoire holds about 64,000 clones, around 87% seen once, with 3.8% in the top ten. Related graft donors supplied nonmyeloablative bone marrow transplants, and mixed chimerism was transient. This material consisted of CD4+ T cells from blood (PBMCs), taken 6 months after the transplant. These receptors originate from a human patient who received a combined kidney and bone marrow transplant. Some of these T cells may belong to the graft donor.

V usage is TRBV30 and J usage is TRBJ2-7; 7 positions match TRBD1. The CDR3 is 13 residues long. Per the germline V gene, CDR1 is GTSNPN and CDR2 is SVGIG (reference sequence). Trimming removed 3 bases from V and 0 bases from J; junction bases left unmatched: 2. The CDR3 here is CAWRGTVSYEQYF. The CDR3 DNA sequence: TGTGCCTGGAGGGGGACAGTCTCCTACGAGCAGTACTTC.

CDR3 sequence (DNA): TGCGCCAGCAGCTGGTGGTTTTGGGCCAGGGGGCTTGTCACTGAAGCTTTCTTT. It specifies CASSWWFWARGLVTEAFF. The chain couples TRBV5-1 to TRBJ1-1, with 8 bases lining up with TRBD1. The V gene end was trimmed by 3 bases and the J gene end by 4 bases; junction bases not matched to a gene: 17. Germline CDR1 reads SGHRS; CDR2 reads YFSETQ. The CDR3 is 18 residues long.

This chain uses TRBV6-1 with TRBJ2-7, with D possibly being TRBD1 (6 bases). This CDR3 contains 15 residues. Trimming took off 11 bases at V and 3 bases at J, with 23 bases between the two ends. The germline V gene has CDR1 MNHNS and CDR2 SASEGT. The CDR3 bases are TGTGCCGCATTCATGGACAGTCTGGGGGTCTACGAGCAGTACTTC. Translation: CAAFMDSLGVYEQYF.

This clone was seen a single time. V gene TRBV4-3 combines with J gene TRBJ2-1; D may be TRBD1 (6 bases). Germline loops: CDR1 LGHNA, CDR2 YSLEER. The CDR3 is made up of 15 amino acids. The V and J ends lost 1 base and 1 base respectively, with 8 bases between them. CDR3 DNA: TGCGCCAGCAGCCAAGCAGGGGTGTCCTACAATGAGCAGTTCTTC. This encodes CASSQAGVSYNEQFF.

The chain couples TRBV6-5 to TRBJ2-7; D is unclear. The CDR3 is made up of 13 amino acids. CDR1 and CDR2 from the germline V gene are MNHEY and SVGAGI. V was shortened by 8 bases and J by 2 bases, with 13 bases between the two germline ends. The CDR3 region is CASPVRSAYEQYF. CDR3 nucleotide sequence: TGTGCCAGCCCCGTCCGTTCCGCCTACGAGCAGTACTTC.

The CDR3 loop reads CASSNVEGQRRDRDLKDSTDTQYF. CDR3 in DNA: TGTGCCAGCAGCAATGTGGAGGGTCAGCGGCGGGACAGGGACCTTAAAGATAGCACAGATACGCAGTATTTT. This rearrangement joins TRBV21-1 to TRBJ2-3; the table's D call TRBD1 went unverified against the DNA. TRBV21-1 counts as a pseudogene. CDR3 length equals 24 residues.

The gene calls are TRBV18 and TRBJ1-1; D is unclear. The CDR3 is made up of 13 amino acids. V lost 3 bases to trimming and J lost 1 base, with 6 bases between them. CDR1 is KGHSH, CDR2 LQKENI, per germline. The chain's CDR3 is CASSPTPNTEAFF. The CDR3 nucleotides are TGTGCCAGCTCACCGACACCGAACACTGAAGCTTTCTTT.

This sequence joins TRBV5-1 and TRBJ2-2; D might be TRBD2 (6 bases). Germline V CDR1 and CDR2: SGHRS, YFSETQ. The CDR3 runs 16 residues. Between the trimmed V and J ends, which lost 2 bases and 2 bases, there was a span of 13 bases. The CDR3 region is CASSFKITSNTGELFF. The CDR3 coding sequence is TGCGCCAGCAGCTTCAAAATAACTAGCAACACCGGGGAGCTGTTTTTT.

The chain uses TRBV19 and TRBJ1-2; 10 positions agree with TRBD1. The CDR3 covers 14 residues. After removal of 4 bases from V and 4 bases from J, the junction contained 3 bases not matched to a gene. Germline CDR1 and CDR2: LNHDA and SQIVND (reference sequence). The CDR3 spells CASSTDRGSYGYTF. The CDR3 DNA follows: TGTGCCAGTAGTACGGACAGGGGGAGCTATGGCTACACCTTC. Drawing the rest from reference TRBV19 and TRBJ1-2, the complete variable domain is DGGITQSPKYLFRKEGQNVTLSCEQNLNHDAMYWYRQDPGQGLRLIYYSQIVNDFQKGDIAEGYSVSREKKESFPLTVTSAQKNPTAFYLCASSTDRGSYGYTFGSGTRLTVV.

CDR3: CATSREVIPSIYGYTF. The CDR3 nucleotides are TGTGCCACCAGCCGCGAGGTAATTCCCTCAATCTATGGCTACACCTTC. The J gene is TRBJ1-2, the V gene TRBV15; D not resolved. Germline V gene lookup returns CDR1 LNHNV and CDR2 YYDKDF (reference sequence). CDR3 size: 16 residues. Trimming cost V 5 bases and J 4 bases, with 20 bases left between them.

The chain links TRBV6-4 to TRBJ1-1; the match to TRBD1 covers 7 bases. The CDR3 extends over 14 amino acids. V lost 6 bases to trimming and J lost 1 base; unmatched junction nucleotides: 5. The germline V gene encodes CDR1 MRHNA and CDR2 SNTAGT. The CDR3 DNA is TGTGCCAGCAGGACGGACAGGTCGAACACTGAAGCTTTCTTT. Translating gives CASRTDRSNTEAFF.

The chain joins TRBV4-3 to TRBJ2-7; possibly TRBD1 for D (5 bases). V was trimmed by 0 bases and J by 5 bases, leaving 11 bases between them. The CDR3 runs to 14 residues. The germline CDR1 and CDR2 sequences are LGHNA and YSLEER. In DNA, the CDR3 is TGCGCCAGCAGCCAAGATTCAGGGCGCCACGAGCAGTACTTC. It yields the protein CASSQDSGRHEQYF.

V gene TRBV19 combines with J gene TRBJ1-2; maybe TRBD1 (5 bases). This CDR3 comprises 15 residues. Germline V gene lookup returns CDR1 LNHDA and CDR2 SQIVND (reference sequence). V was pared by 0 bases and J by 6 bases, with 14 bases between. The CDR3 reads CASSIDQGPGDGYTF. The DNA of the CDR3 is TGTGCCAGTAGTATAGACCAAGGGCCGGGGGATGGCTACACCTTC.

DNA of the CDR3: TGTGCCAGTAGTAAGTCAGGGTACGGCAATCAGCCCCAGCATTTT. It translates to CASSKSGYGNQPQHF. This chain joins TRBV19 and TRBJ1-5; D is perhaps TRBD1 (5 bases). The CDR3 runs 15 residues. V was shortened by 4 bases and J by 2 bases, with 12 bases between the two germline ends. CDR1 and CDR2 (germline): LNHDA, SQIVND (reference sequence).

The rearrangement links TRBV6-1 to TRBJ1-2, with TRBD1 matching over 7 bases. This CDR3 contains 15 residues. Unmatched junction bases numbered 11, after V lost 2 bases and J lost 8 bases. CDR1 is MNHNS and CDR2 is SASEGT in the germline V gene. Written as DNA, the CDR3 is TGTGCCAGCAGTGAAATTGGGACAGCTTATGAGGGCTACACCTTC. This translates into CASSEIGTAYEGYTF.

The chain has TRBV27 and TRBJ2-1; D may be TRBD2 (5 bases). V was pared by 5 bases and J by 0 bases, with 11 bases between. This CDR3 is 15 amino acids long. Germline lookup yields CDR1 MNHEY and CDR2 SMNVEV (reference sequence). The CDR3 sequence is CASSPQRRSYNEQFF. The CDR3 DNA is TGTGCCAGCAGTCCCCAGCGGCGCTCCTACAATGAGCAGTTCTTC.

The rearrangement links TRBV7-9 to TRBJ1-1; D is uncertain. This CDR3 is built from 14 residues. CDR1 is SEHNR and CDR2 is FQNEAQ in the germline V gene (reference sequence). V lost 5 bases and J 0 bases, leaving 10 bases between the germline ends. This CDR3 is CASSLSIMNTEAFF. The CDR3 nucleotides read TGTGCCAGCAGCCTCAGTATCATGAACACTGAAGCTTTCTTT.

The chain is built from TRBV18 and TRBJ2-5; TRBD2 aligns across 15 bases. The J segment lost 5 bases and the V segment lost 1 base, leaving 2 bases of the junction unmatched. From germline, CDR1 is KGHSH and CDR2 LQKENI. The CDR3 covers 16 residues. Here the CDR3 DNA reads TGTGCCAGCTCACCACTCGGGACTAGCGGGAGGGAGACCCAGTACTTC. Translation: CASSPLGTSGRETQYF.

The gene calls are TRBV7-2 and TRBJ2-7, with TRBD2 matching over 9 bases. The germline V gene has CDR1 SGHTA and CDR2 FQGNSA. The J segment lost 4 bases and the V segment lost 1 base, leaving 5 bases of the junction unmatched. The CDR3 extends over 15 amino acids. DNA of the CDR3: TGTGCCAGCAGCTTAGGGTCCCTAGCGGGATACGAGCAGTACTTC. Residues: CASSLGSLAGYEQYF.

This clone was detected once. The genes are TRBV7-2 and TRBJ2-2, with D perhaps matching TRBD1 (7 bases). The CDR3 runs to 19 residues. Deletions cut 1 base from V and 4 bases from J, with 22 bases between. In germline, CDR1 is SGHTA, CDR2 FQGNSA. CDR3 region: CASSLDPRTGLGGTGELFF. Written as DNA, the CDR3 is TGTGCCAGCAGCTTAGACCCACGGACAGGCCTCGGGGGCACCGGGGAGCTGTTTTTT. The whole variable domain, remainder taken from reference TRBV7-2 and TRBJ2-2, is GAGVSQSPSNKVTEKGKDVELRCDPISGHTALYWYRQSLGQGLEFLIYFQGNSAPDKSGLPSDRFSAERTGGSVSTLTIQRTQQEDSAVYLCASSLDPRTGLGGTGELFFGEGSRLTVL.